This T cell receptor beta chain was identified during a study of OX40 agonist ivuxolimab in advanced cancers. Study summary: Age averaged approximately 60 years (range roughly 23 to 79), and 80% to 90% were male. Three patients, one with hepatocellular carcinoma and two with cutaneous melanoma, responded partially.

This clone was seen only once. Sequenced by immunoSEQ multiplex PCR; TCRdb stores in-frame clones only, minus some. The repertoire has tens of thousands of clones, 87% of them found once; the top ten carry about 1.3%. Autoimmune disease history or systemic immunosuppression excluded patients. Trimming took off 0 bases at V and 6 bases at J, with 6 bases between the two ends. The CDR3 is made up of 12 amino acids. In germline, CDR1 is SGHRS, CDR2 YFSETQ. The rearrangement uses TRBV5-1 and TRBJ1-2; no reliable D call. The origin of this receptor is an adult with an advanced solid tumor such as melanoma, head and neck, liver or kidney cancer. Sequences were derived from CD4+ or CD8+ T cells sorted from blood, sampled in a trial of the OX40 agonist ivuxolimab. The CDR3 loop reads CASSLDGDGYTF. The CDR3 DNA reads TGCGCCAGCAGCTTGGATGGGGATGGCTACACCTTC.